This T cell receptor beta chain was found in a study of blood T cell repertoires in COVID-19. Germline lookup yields CDR1 KGHSH and CDR2 LQKENI. The germline V and J ends were trimmed by 0 bases and 0 bases, with 9 bases remaining between them. The length of the CDR3 is 16 residues. Profiled with immunoSEQ multiplex PCR; TCRdb holds only in-frame clones, not every one. The data show approximately 200,000 clones, approximately 80% seen once. The receptor comes from a woman in her forties or fifties with acute or convalescent COVID-19. The chain has TRBV18 and TRBJ2-4, with D possibly matching TRBD2 (5 bases). The specimen sequenced was peripheral blood. The CDR3: CASSPPGGLAKNIQYF. The CDR3, as DNA: TGTGCCAGCTCACCACCGGGCGGACTAGCCAAAAACATTCAGTACTTC.